What follows are 31 T cell receptor beta chains derived from one specimen sequenced in a study of molecular identifiers for immune sequencing clone quantification (dated by TCRdb to 2016 to 2018). The library was obtained by PCR. Sequencing was carried out with an Illumina HiSeq 4000. The public sequencing data were trimmed at Q25 with fastp and processed into clonotypes with MiXCR by TCRdb, which kept only in-frame beta chains. Every entry covers one CDR3 protein and lists the most common genes and DNA from its rows. This sample holds 35,000 to 40,000 distinct CDR3 sequences; about a fifth were observed only once. The ten most abundant clones make up under 1.3% of the sample. What was sequenced was naive CD8+ T cells from blood, with Jurkat cell RNA spiked in. Read against the paper, the sample's cell subset or site label means: FACS-sorted CD8+CD4-CCR7+CD45RA+ naive T cells. These receptors originate from a human donor in good health. Some libraries in this study had Jurkat cell RNA spiked in.

This clonotype was seen a handful of times. This rearrangement joins TRBV6-2 or TRBV6-3 to TRBJ2-1, with D hard to call. Germline values: CDR1 MNHEY, CDR2 SVGEGT. The CDR3 is 15 amino acids. V was clipped by 3 bases and J by 6 bases, with 15 bases between them. The CDR3 is CASSYLAGRANEQFF. CDR3 bases: TGTGCCAGCAGTTATCTGGCAGGTAGGGCCAATGAGCAGTTCTTC.

This clonotype was detected many times. This sequence joins TRBV7-2 and TRBJ1-1; 8 nucleotides agree with TRBD1. The germline gives CDR1 SGHTA, CDR2 FQGNSA. V was clipped by 1 base and J by 7 bases; unmatched bases: 8. The CDR3 totals 15 residues. The CDR3, as DNA: TGTGCCAGCAGCTTAGTTCCAGGGGGCCCTGGTGAAGCTTTCTTT. It specifies CASSLVPGGPGEAFF.

The chain carries TRBV9 and TRBJ1-6; TRBD1 is a possible D gene (5 bases). The CDR3 sequence is 16 residues long. Trimming removed 4 bases at V and 9 bases at J, with 20 bases between. Germline V gene sequence: CDR1 SGDLS, CDR2 YYNGEE. In DNA form, the CDR3 reads TGTGCCAGCAGCCCCAAAGGAGGGCAGGGTGGTTCACCCCTCCACTTT. It translates to CASSPKGGQGGSPLHF. Together with reference TRBV9 and TRBJ1-6, the CDR3 gives the full variable domain: DSGVTQTPKHLITATGQRVTLRCSPRSGDLSVYWYQQSLDQGLQFLIQYYNGEERAKGNILERFSAQQFPDLHSELNLSSLELGDSALYFCASSPKGGQGGSPLHFGNGTRLTVT.

In this sample, this clonotype is medium-sized (0.01 to 0.1%). The J gene is TRBJ2-4, the V gene TRBV20-1, with D maybe TRBD1 (5 bases). V was cut by 5 bases and J by 5 bases, with 19 bases left in between. The germline gives CDR1 DFQATT, CDR2 SNEGSKA (reference sequence). The CDR3 spans 15 residues. The CDR3 nucleotides read TGCAGTGCTTTTTCTACTCTCGACAGCCAAAACATTCAGTACTTC. As protein: CSAFSTLDSQNIQYF.

As to this clonotype: A much larger clone lies one base from this, so it may be a read error. The chain has TRBV14 and TRBJ2-3, with D perhaps TRBD1 or TRBD2 (6 bases each). This CDR3 comprises 15 residues. CDR1 is SGHDN and CDR2 is FVKESK in the germline V gene. The CDR3, as DNA: TGTGCCAGCAGCCAATGGGGGGCCTACACAGATACGCTGTATTTT. Translating gives CASSQWGAYTDTLYF.

This clonotype was counted ten times or more. The V gene is TRBV4-1, the J gene TRBJ2-3; D gene unclear. Germline assignment: CDR1 MGHRA and CDR2 YSYEKL. This CDR3 region has 13 residues. The germline V and J ends were trimmed by 1 base and 0 bases, with 2 bases remaining between them. The CDR3 is CASSQGSTDTQYF. The CDR3 region has the DNA TGCGCCAGCAGCCAAGGGAGCACAGATACGCAGTATTTT.

At least ten counts were recorded for this clonotype. The chain carries TRBV6-6 and TRBJ1-1, with 9 bases identical to TRBD1. Germline lookup yields CDR1 MNHNY and CDR2 SVGAGI (reference sequence). This CDR3 has 16 amino acids. Trimming removed 2 bases from V and 3 bases from J; junction bases left unmatched: 7. Here the CDR3 DNA reads TGTGCCAGCAGTTACACCCGGGACAGGGTAGACACTGAAGCTTTCTTT. Encoded protein: CASSYTRDRVDTEAFF.

The V gene is TRBV18, the J gene TRBJ2-1, with D perhaps TRBD1 (6 bases). The CDR3 is 19 amino acids. V shed 2 bases and J shed 5 bases, with 25 bases lying between them. Germline CDR1 is KGHSH and CDR2 is LQKENI. CDR3 region: CASSPVRQGSPLFDNEQFF. Here the CDR3 DNA reads TGTGCCAGCTCACCAGTACGGCAGGGGTCCCCCCTCTTCGACAATGAGCAGTTCTTC.

For the CDR3, the DNA is TGCGCCAGCAGCCAAGATTTTGCCGGGGGCCATCAGCCCCAGCATTTT. It encodes CASSQDFAGGHQPQHF. The chain links TRBV4-3 to TRBJ1-5; maybe TRBD1 (6 bases). Trimming shortened V by 0 bases and J by 5 bases, and 14 bases separated the two germline ends. The CDR3 extends over 16 amino acids. The germline CDR1 and CDR2 sequences are LGHNA and YSLEER.

This clonotype appeared many times. The chain carries TRBV3-1 and TRBJ1-1, with a tentative D call TRBD1 (5 bases). Germline V gives CDR1 LGHDT, CDR2 YNNKEL (reference sequence). The ends were cut back, 4 bases at V and 2 bases at J, with 8 bases in the middle. The length of the CDR3 is 13 residues. In nucleotides, the CDR3 is TGTGCCAGCAGCCCCGGGGGAAACACTGAAGCTTTCTTT. Its protein product is CASSPGGNTEAFF. The whole variable domain, remainder taken from reference TRBV3-1 and TRBJ1-1, is DTAVSQTPKYLVTQMGNDKSIKCEQNLGHDTMYWYKQDSKKFLKIMFSYNNKELIINETVPNRFSPKSPDKAHLNLHINSLELGDSAVYFCASSPGGNTEAFFGQGTRLTVV.

Notes on this clonotype: A read error may be the cause here, since a much bigger clone is one base away. This chain joins TRBV27 and TRBJ2-3; D might be TRBD1 or TRBD2, each matching 5 bases. Per the germline V gene, CDR1 is MNHEY and CDR2 is SMNVEV (reference sequence). This CDR3 contains 14 residues. The CDR3 nucleotides are TGTGGCAGCAGTTTACTAGGGGTCACAGATACGCAGTATTTT. Protein product: CGSSLLGVTDTQYF.

This clonotype was seen repeatedly, ten times or more. The genes are TRBV28 and TRBJ2-5; 11 nucleotides align to TRBD2. With V trimmed by 5 bases and J by 7 bases, 9 bases remained unmatched. The CDR3 totals 15 residues. Germline V CDR1 and CDR2: MDHEN, SYDVKM. CDR3 DNA sequence: TGTGCCAGCAGTACACTACTAGCGGGGGTGCTGACCCAGTACTTC. Protein product: CASSTLLAGVLTQYF.

This clonotype occurred many times. The rearrangement uses TRBV20-1 and TRBJ2-7, with D unclear. CDR1 is DFQATT, CDR2 SNEGSKA, per germline (reference sequence). CDR3 size: 15 residues. V lost 0 bases and J lost 2, with 14 bases in between. CDR3 amino acids: CSARDLGSATYEQYF. In DNA, the CDR3 is TGCAGTGCTAGAGACCTTGGCTCGGCGACCTACGAGCAGTACTTC.

This clonotype was recorded many times. The chain joins TRBV20-1 to TRBJ2-1; the D gene is possibly TRBD2 (6 bases). The CDR3 is 22 amino acids. The V end was cut by 5 bases, the J end by 6 bases, with 41 bases between. Germline V lookup: CDR1 DFQATT, CDR2 SNEGSKA (reference sequence). The CDR3 here is CSAAGRGQRAGKEGVMGNEQFF. CDR3 nucleotide sequence: TGCAGTGCTGCCGGGAGAGGGCAGCGTGCGGGAAAGGAAGGGGTCATGGGCAATGAGCAGTTCTTC.

This clonotype is labeled medium-sized (0.01 to 0.1%). This chain connects TRBV15 to TRBJ2-3; TRBD1 aligns across 7 bases. The CDR3 loop spans 17 amino acids. J lost 2 bases, V lost 0 bases, and 8 bases had no gene match. Germline CDR1 LNHNV, CDR2 YYDKDF (reference sequence). Written as DNA, the CDR3 is TGTGCCACCAGCAGAGAGAGGGGGCAATTGGACACAGATACGCAGTATTTT. This sequence encodes CATSRERGQLDTDTQYF.

This clonotype was observed a few times. The V gene is TRBV19, the J gene TRBJ1-2; TRBD1 matches at 7 bases. The germline V gene encodes CDR1 LNHDA and CDR2 SQIVND (reference sequence). The V and J ends lost 7 bases and 4 bases, in that order; junction bases with no gene match: 9. There are 14 residues in the CDR3. CDR3 coding DNA: TGTGCCAGTAAGGTTGGAGGGGGCGGCTATGGCTACACCTTC. Amino acid sequence: CASKVGGGGYGYTF.

This clonotype appeared many times. This chain joins TRBV20-1 and TRBJ2-2, with D possibly called TRBD1 or TRBD2 (6 bases each). The V gene lost 6 bases and the J gene lost 4 bases, with 15 bases spanning the gap. The length of the CDR3 is 14 residues. The germline V gene encodes CDR1 DFQATT and CDR2 SNEGSKA (reference sequence). The CDR3 DNA follows: TGCAGTGCGAAAATAGGGGGGCTCACCGGGGAGCTGTTTTTT. Its protein product is CSAKIGGLTGELFF.

This clonotype was counted at least ten times. V gene TRBV4-3 combines with J gene TRBJ2-7, with 11 bases matching TRBD1. CDR3 length: 14 residues. The germline V gene has CDR1 LGHNA and CDR2 YSLEER. The trim removed 4 bases at V and 4 bases at J, leaving 3 bases unmatched. CDR3 coding DNA: TGCGCCAGCAGCCTGGACAGGGGGCAGTACGAGCAGTACTTC. Its translation: CASSLDRGQYEQYF.

Of note for this clonotype: Just one base apart from a much larger clone, this may be a read error. Since no conserved phenylalanine or tryptophan closes the CDR3, a read error is the likely cause. V is TRBV3-1 and J is TRBJ2-1; D might be TRBD2 (6 bases). The CDR3 loop spans 15 amino acids. V was pared by 5 bases and J by 12 bases, with 23 bases between. Germline values: CDR1 LGHDT, CDR2 YNNKEL (reference sequence). CDR3 amino acids: CASSSEGREVAGQFV. The CDR3 region has the DNA TGTGCCAGCAGCTCGGAGGGCAGGGAAGTGGCCGGGCAGTTCGTC.

This clonotype was observed at least ten times. The chain combines TRBV29-1 with TRBJ1-1, with D unclear. Germline V gives CDR1 SQVTM, CDR2 ANQGSEA. Trimming took off 2 bases at V and 11 bases at J, with 6 bases between the two ends. The length of the CDR3 is 9 residues. DNA of the CDR3: TGCAGCGTTGAACCTTTGGCTTTCTTT. This codes for CSVEPLAFF.

The table lists this clonotype with many counts. The rearrangement joins TRBV2 to TRBJ2-7; D not resolved. The CDR3 extends over 12 amino acids. Germline CDR1 SNHLY, CDR2 FYNNEI. V was cut by 6 bases and J by 2 bases, with 8 bases left in between. CDR3 sequence: CASRDQAYEQYF. CDR3 DNA: TGTGCCAGCAGAGACCAGGCCTACGAGCAGTACTTC. The whole variable domain, remainder taken from reference TRBV2 and TRBJ2-7, is EPEVTQTPSHQVTQMGQEVILRCVPISNHLYFYWYRQILGQKVEFLVSFYNNEISEKSEIFDDQFSVERPDGSNFTLKIRSTKLEDSAMYFCASRDQAYEQYFGPGTRLTVT.

As regards this clonotype: Since a much larger clone is just one base distant, this may be a read error. V usage is TRBV14 and J usage is TRBJ1-1; 8 bases map to TRBD1. Germline CDR1 SGHDN, CDR2 FVKESK. This CDR3 region has 16 residues. CDR3 loop: CASGQDEAGGMGEAFF. DNA of the CDR3: TGTGCCAGCGGCCAAGATGAGGCAGGGGGCATGGGTGAAGCTTTCTTT.

As to this clonotype: A read error is possible here, since a much larger clone lies one base away. This CDR3 is CASRPGTRSKQPQHF. The CDR3 coding sequence is TGTGCCAGTAGACCAGGGACACGCAGCAAACAGCCCCAGCATTTT. The V and J genes are TRBV19 and TRBJ1-5; possible D gene TRBD1, 6 bases. This CDR3 has 15 amino acids. The germline V gene encodes CDR1 LNHDA and CDR2 SQIVND (reference sequence).

This clonotype has more than one count but fewer than ten. A junction boundary mismatches the germline segment, possibly from a read error. This chain joins TRBV7-9 and TRBJ1-2; D may be TRBD1 (5 bases). CDR3 length: 18 residues. The V gene's germline CDR1 is SEHNR and CDR2 FQNEAQ (reference sequence). The CDR3 reads CVSSSISGTALANYGYTF. The DNA for the CDR3 is TGTGTCAGCAGCTCCATTTCCGGGACGGCGTTAGCTAACTATGGCTACACCTTC.

In its sample, this clonotype was seen many times. The V gene is TRBV25-1, the J gene TRBJ2-1; 9 nucleotides match TRBD2. V was pared by 3 bases and J by 7 bases, with 4 bases of the junction left unmatched. The CDR3 sequence is 14 residues long. Germline CDR1 and CDR2: MGHDK and SYGVNS. CDR3 in amino acids: CASSEAGGLNEQFF. The CDR3 DNA follows: TGTGCCAGCAGTGAGGCGGGGGGGCTGAATGAGCAGTTCTTC.

This clonotype appeared a few times. CDR3 sequence: CASSSGSEAFF. CDR3 in DNA: TGCGCCAGCAGCTCAGGGTCTGAAGCTTTCTTT. The J gene is TRBJ1-1, the V gene TRBV5-1, with a tentative D call TRBD1 (5 bases). V was trimmed by 3 bases and J by 6 bases, leaving 6 bases between them. The length of the CDR3 is 11 residues. Germline V gene data show CDR1 as SGHRS and CDR2 as YFSETQ.

This clonotype was recorded at least ten times. V and J are TRBV20-1 and TRBJ2-3; the match to TRBD1 covers 8 bases. V gave up 6 bases and J gave up 4 bases; unmatched junction bases: 12. CDR3 length: 15 residues. CDR1 and CDR2 (germline): DFQATT, SNEGSKA (reference sequence). The DNA of the CDR3 is TGCAGTGCCCAGGGGGCAAGTGAGGCGGCAGATACGCAGTATTTT. Translating gives CSAQGASEAADTQYF.

To note about this clonotype: One base away lies a much larger clone, so this may be a sequencing read error. The rearrangement links TRBV4-3 to TRBJ2-1; 8 bases line up with TRBD2. The junction had 5 bases not matched to a gene; V was cut back by 0 bases and J by 4 bases. CDR1 LGHNA and CDR2 YSLEER come from the germline V gene. There are 16 residues in the CDR3. The CDR3 spells CASSQEAGALYNEQFF. The DNA of the CDR3 is TGCGCCAGCAGCCAAGAAGCGGGGGCCTTATACAATGAGCAGTTCTTC.

This clonotype was detected ten times or more. V and J are TRBV6-5 and TRBJ1-1; the D gene is possibly TRBD1 (5 bases). Germline V gives CDR1 MNHEY, CDR2 SVGAGI. There are 15 residues in the CDR3. V was shortened by 0 bases and J by 4 bases, with 12 bases between the two germline ends. In nucleotides, the CDR3 is TGTGCCAGCAGTTACTCGTTTGGTAGGGGCACTGAAGCTTTCTTT. This translates into CASSYSFGRGTEAFF.

A few counts support this clonotype. CDR3 coding DNA: TGTGCCAGCAGCTTAGATTCCCCGGCAGGGCCGGGCAATGAGCAGTTCTTC. This encodes CASSLDSPAGPGNEQFF. The chain joins TRBV7-6 to TRBJ2-1; D might be TRBD1 (5 bases). The CDR3 runs 17 residues. Per germline, CDR1 SGHVS and CDR2 FNYEAQ. V dropped 1 base and J dropped 6 bases, with 19 bases sitting between them. Full variable domain (remainder filled in from reference TRBV7-6 and TRBJ2-1): GAGVSQSPRYKVTKRGQDVALRCDPISGHVSLYWYRQALGQGPEFLTYFNYEAQQDKSGLPNDRFSAERPEGSISTLTIQRTEQRDSAMYRCASSLDSPAGPGNEQFFGPGTRLTVL.

This clonotype was detected a few times. A much larger clone sits a single nucleotide away, making a read error possible. The missing conserved phenylalanine or tryptophan at the end of this CDR3 makes a read error likely. The J gene is TRBJ2-3, the V gene TRBV12-3 or TRBV12-4, with TRBD2 matching 9 bases. The V segment lost 6 bases and the J segment 2 bases; nucleotides outside the gene matches: 6. The CDR3 has 15 amino acids. Written as DNA, the CDR3 is TGTGCCAGCAGACCACTAGCGGGCCTCACAGATACGCAGTATCTT. It codes for CASRPLAGLTDTQYL.